The clone carrying this T cell receptor beta chain turned up a few times. The antigen is undetermined. This record comes from a study of OX40 agonist ivuxolimab in advanced cancers. Measured with immunoSEQ multiplex PCR; TCRdb has only the in-frame clones, and not every one. Among approximately 78,000 clones, about 87% were seen once, and the ten largest hold around 0.97%. Looked up from germline, CDR1 is LNHDA and CDR2 is SQIVND (reference sequence). V lost 7 bases to trimming and J lost 4 bases, with 13 bases between them. The CDR3 is 13 residues long. The study's findings and limits: Relative to CD4+, CD8+ T cells held more expanded clones on average. Not determined was the antigen specificity of the expanded peripheral T cells. People who partly responded at 0.1-3.0 mg/kg had some of the least clonal expansion seen.

Sequences were derived from CD4+ or CD8+ T cells sorted from blood, sampled in a trial of the OX40 agonist ivuxolimab. The sequence came from an adult with an advanced solid tumor such as melanoma, head and neck, liver or kidney cancer. The rearrangement uses TRBV19 and TRBJ1-2; D gene ambiguous. The CDR3 sequence is CASTPAGPYGYTF. CDR3 nucleotide sequence: TGTGCCAGTACCCCCGCAGGACCCTATGGCTACACCTTC.